This T cell receptor beta chain was profiled in a study of blood T cell repertoires in COVID-19. Study background: The United States, Italy and Spain provided the acute and convalescent COVID-19 samples.

CDR3 length: 13 amino acids. The V and J ends lost 0 bases and 5 bases respectively, with 10 bases between them. Germline lookup yields CDR1 GTSNPN and CDR2 SVGIG (reference sequence). The protocol was immunoSEQ multiplex PCR, while the TCRdb copy is restricted to in-frame clones and leaves out a portion. Found here are over 200,000 clones, 80% to 85% of them singletons; the top ten hold approximately 4.7%. V usage is TRBV30 and J usage is TRBJ1-1, with unresolved D. This clonotype was obtained from a man over 45 with active or convalescent COVID-19. The material sequenced was peripheral blood. CDR3: CAWSVGERTEAFF. CDR3 nucleotides: TGTGCCTGGAGTGTTGGGGAGCGGACTGAAGCTTTCTTT.